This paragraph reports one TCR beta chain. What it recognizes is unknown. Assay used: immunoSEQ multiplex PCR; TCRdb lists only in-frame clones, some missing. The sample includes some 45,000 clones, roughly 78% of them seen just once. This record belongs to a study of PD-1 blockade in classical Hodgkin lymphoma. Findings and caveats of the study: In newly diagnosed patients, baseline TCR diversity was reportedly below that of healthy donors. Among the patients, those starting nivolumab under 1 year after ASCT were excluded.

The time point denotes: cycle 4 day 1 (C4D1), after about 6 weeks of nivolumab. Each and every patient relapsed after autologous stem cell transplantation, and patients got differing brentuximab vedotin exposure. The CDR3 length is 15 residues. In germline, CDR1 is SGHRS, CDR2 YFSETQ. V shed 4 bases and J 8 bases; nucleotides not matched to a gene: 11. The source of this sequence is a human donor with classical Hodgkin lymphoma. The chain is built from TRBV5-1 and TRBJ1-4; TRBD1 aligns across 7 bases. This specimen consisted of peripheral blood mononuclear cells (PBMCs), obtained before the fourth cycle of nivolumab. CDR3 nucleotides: TGCGCCAGCAGCACTGAGGGCAGGGGGACAGAAAAACTGTTTTTT. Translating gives CASSTEGRGTEKLFF.